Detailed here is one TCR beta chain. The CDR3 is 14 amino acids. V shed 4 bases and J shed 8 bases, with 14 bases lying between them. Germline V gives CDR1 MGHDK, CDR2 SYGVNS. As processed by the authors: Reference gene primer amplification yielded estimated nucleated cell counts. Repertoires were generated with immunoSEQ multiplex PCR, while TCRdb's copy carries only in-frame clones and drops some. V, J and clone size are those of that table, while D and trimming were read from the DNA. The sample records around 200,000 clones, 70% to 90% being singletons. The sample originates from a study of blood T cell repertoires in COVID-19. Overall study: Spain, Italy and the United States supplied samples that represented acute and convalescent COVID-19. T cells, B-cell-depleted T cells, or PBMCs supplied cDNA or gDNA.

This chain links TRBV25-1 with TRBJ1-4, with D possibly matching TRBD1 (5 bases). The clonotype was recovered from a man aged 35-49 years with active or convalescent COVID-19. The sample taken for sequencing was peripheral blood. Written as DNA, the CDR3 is TGTGCCAGCAGTGGCTGGGGGGTCAGGGAAAAACTGTTTTTT. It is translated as CASSGWGVREKLFF.